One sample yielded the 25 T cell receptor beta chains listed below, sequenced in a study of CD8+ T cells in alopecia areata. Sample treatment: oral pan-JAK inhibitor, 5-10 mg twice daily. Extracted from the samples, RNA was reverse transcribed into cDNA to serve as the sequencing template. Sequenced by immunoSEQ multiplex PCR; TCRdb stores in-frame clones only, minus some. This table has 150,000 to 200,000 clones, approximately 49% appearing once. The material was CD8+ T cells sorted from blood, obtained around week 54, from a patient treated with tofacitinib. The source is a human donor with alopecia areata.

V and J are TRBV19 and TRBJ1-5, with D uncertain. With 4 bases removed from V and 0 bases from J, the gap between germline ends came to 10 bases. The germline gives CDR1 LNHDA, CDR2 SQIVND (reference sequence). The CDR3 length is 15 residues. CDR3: CASSRAPYSNQPQHF. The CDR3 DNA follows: TGTGCCAGTAGTAGGGCACCCTATAGCAATCAGCCCCAGCATTTT.

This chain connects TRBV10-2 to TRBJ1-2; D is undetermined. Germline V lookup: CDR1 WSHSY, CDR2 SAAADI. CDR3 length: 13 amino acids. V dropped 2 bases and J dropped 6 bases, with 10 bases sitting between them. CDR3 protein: CASSERERDGYTF. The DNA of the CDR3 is TGCGCCAGCAGTGAGCGGGAAAGGGATGGCTACACCTTC.

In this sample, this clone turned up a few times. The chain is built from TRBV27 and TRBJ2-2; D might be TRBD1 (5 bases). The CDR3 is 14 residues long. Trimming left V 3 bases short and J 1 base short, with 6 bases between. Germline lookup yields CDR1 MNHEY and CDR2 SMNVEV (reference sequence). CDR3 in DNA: TGTGCCAGCAGTTTGGGGCAGAACACCGGGGAGCTGTTTTTT. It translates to CASSLGQNTGELFF.

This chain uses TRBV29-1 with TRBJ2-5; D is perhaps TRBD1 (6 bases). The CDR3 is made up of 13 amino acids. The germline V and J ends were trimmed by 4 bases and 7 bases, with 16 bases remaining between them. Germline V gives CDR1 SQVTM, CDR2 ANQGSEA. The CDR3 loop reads CSVAPGAVGTQYF. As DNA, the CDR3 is TGCAGCGTTGCGCCAGGGGCCGTGGGGACCCAGTACTTC.

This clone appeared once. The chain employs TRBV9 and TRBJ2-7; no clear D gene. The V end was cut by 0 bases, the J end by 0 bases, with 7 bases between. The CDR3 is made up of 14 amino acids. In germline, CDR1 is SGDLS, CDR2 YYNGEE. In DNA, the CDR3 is TGTGCCAGCAGCGTAGCGAGGACCTCCTACGAGCAGTACTTC. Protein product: CASSVARTSYEQYF.

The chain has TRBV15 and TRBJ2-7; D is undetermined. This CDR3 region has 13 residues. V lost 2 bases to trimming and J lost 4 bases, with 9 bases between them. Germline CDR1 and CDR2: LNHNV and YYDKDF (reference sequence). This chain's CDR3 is CATSRPEEYEQYF. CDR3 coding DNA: TGTGCCACCAGCAGACCCGAGGAATACGAGCAGTACTTC.

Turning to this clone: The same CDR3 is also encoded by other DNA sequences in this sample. The CDR3, as DNA: TGTGCCAGCAGCGTCGGGGACGGATCCTACGAGCAGTACTTC. As protein: CASSVGDGSYEQYF. The chain links TRBV9 to TRBJ2-7; either TRBD1 or TRBD2 may fit D (5 bases each). The CDR3 loop spans 14 amino acids. Germline CDR1 reads SGDLS; CDR2 reads YYNGEE. V lost 2 bases, J lost 1 base, and 10 bases lay in between.

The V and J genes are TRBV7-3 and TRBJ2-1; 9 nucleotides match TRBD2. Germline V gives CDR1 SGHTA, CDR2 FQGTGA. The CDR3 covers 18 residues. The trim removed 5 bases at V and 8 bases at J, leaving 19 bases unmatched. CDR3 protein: CASSPRTPTSGGSYEQFF. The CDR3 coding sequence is TGTGCCAGCAGCCCAAGGACCCCCACGAGCGGGGGGTCCTATGAGCAGTTCTTC.

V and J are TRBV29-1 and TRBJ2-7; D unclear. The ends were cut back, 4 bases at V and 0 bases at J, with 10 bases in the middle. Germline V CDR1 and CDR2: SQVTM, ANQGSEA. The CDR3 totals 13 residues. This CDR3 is CSVAPGSSYEQYF. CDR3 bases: TGCAGCGTTGCCCCTGGCAGCTCCTACGAGCAGTACTTC.

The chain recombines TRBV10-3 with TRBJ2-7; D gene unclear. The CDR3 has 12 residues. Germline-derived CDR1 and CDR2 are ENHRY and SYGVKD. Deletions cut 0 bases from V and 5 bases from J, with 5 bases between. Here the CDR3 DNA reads TGTGCCATCAGTGAGTCGGCTCACGAGCAGTACTTC. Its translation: CAISESAHEQYF.

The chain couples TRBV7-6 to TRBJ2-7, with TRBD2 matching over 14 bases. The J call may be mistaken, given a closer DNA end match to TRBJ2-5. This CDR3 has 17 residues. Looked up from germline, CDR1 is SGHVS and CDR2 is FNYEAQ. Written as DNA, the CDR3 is TGTGCCAGCAGCGTAGGAGGACTAGCGGGGGGACAAGAGACCCAGTACTTC. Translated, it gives CASSVGGLAGGQETQYF.

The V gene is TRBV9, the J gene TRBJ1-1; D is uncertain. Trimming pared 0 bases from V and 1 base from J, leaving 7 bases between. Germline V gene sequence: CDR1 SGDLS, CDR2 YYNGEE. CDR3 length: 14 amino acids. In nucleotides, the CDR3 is TGTGCCAGCAGCGTAGTGGTCCAGAACACTGAAGCTTTCTTT. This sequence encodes CASSVVVQNTEAFF. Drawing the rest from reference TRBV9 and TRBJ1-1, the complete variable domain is DSGVTQTPKHLITATGQRVTLRCSPRSGDLSVYWYQQSLDQGLQFLIQYYNGEERAKGNILERFSAQQFPDLHSELNLSSLELGDSALYFCASSVVVQNTEAFFGQGTRLTVV.

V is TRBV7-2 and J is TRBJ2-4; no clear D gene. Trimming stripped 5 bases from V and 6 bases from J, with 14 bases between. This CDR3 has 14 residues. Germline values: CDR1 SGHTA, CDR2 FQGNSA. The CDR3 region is CASSPTARRNIQYF. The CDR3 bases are TGTGCCAGCAGCCCGACGGCCCGGAGAAACATTCAGTACTTC.

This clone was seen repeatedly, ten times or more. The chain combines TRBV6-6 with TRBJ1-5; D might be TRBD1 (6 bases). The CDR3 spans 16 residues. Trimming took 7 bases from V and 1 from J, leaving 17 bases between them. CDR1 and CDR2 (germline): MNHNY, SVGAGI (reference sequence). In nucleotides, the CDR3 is TGTGCCAGCAACCCTCGAGGAGGGGGGAGCAATCAGCCCCAGCATTTT. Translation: CASNPRGGGSNQPQHF.

Here the CDR3 reads CASSASGLGMNTEAFF. The CDR3 bases are TGTGCCAGCAGTGCCTCGGGCTTAGGGATGAACACTGAAGCTTTCTTT. The J gene is TRBJ1-1, the V gene TRBV27; D is unclear. The CDR3 spans 16 residues. V was pared by 5 bases and J by 0 bases, with 16 bases between. CDR1 and CDR2 from the germline V gene are MNHEY and SMNVEV (reference sequence).

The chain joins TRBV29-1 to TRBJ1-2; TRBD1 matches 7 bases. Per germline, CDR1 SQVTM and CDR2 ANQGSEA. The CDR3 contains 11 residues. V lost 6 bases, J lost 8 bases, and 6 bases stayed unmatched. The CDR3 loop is CSVPTGLGYTF. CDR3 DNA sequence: TGCAGCGTCCCGACAGGGCTGGGCTACACCTTC.

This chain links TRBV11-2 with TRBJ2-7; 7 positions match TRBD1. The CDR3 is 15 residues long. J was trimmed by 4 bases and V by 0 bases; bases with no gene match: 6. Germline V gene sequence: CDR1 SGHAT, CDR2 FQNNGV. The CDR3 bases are TGTGCCAGCAGCTTAGATAGGGGGCAGGGTTACGAGCAGTACTTC. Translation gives CASSLDRGQGYEQYF.

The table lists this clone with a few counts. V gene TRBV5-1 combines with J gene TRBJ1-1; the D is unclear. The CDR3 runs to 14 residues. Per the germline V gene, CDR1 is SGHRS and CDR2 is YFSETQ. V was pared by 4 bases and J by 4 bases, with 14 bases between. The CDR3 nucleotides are TGCGCCAGCAGCGGTCAGCCCGGTGTCACTGAAGCTTTCTTT. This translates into CASSGQPGVTEAFF.

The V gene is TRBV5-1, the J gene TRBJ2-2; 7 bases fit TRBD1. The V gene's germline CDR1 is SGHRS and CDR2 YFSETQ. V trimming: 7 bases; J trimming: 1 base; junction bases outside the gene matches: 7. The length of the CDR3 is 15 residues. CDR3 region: CASGTGTENTGELFF. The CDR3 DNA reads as TGCGCCAGCGGTACCGGGACAGAGAACACCGGGGAGCTGTTTTTT.

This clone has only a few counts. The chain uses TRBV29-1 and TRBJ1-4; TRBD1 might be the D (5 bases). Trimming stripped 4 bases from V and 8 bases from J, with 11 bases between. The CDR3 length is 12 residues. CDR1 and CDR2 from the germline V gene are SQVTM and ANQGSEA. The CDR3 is CSVAGENEKLFF. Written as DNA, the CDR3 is TGCAGCGTTGCGGGGGAAAACGAAAAACTGTTTTTT.

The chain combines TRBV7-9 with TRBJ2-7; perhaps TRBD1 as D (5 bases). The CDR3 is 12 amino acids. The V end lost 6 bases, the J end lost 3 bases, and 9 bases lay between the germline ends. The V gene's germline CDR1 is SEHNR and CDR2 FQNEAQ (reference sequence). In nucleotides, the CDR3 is TGTGCCAGCAGTAACACAGGCTACGAGCAGTACTTC. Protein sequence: CASSNTGYEQYF.

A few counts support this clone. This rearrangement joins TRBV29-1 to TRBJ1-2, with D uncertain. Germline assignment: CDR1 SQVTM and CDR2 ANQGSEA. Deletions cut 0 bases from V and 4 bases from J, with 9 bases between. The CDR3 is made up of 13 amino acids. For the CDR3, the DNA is TGCAGCGTTGAAGATCGACGGTCCTATGGCTACACCTTC. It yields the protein CSVEDRRSYGYTF.

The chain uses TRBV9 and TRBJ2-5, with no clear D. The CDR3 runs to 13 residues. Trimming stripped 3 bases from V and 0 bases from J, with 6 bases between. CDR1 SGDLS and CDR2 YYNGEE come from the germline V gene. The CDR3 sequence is CASSDPNQETQYF. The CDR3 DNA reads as TGTGCCAGCAGCGATCCCAACCAAGAGACCCAGTACTTC.

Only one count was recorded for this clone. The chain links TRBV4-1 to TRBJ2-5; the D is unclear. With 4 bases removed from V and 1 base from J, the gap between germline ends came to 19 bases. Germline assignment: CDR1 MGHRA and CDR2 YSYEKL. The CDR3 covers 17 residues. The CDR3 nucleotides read TGCGCCAGCAGCCCCACTCCGAGACTGACAATCCAAGAGACCCAGTACTTC. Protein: CASSPTPRLTIQETQYF.

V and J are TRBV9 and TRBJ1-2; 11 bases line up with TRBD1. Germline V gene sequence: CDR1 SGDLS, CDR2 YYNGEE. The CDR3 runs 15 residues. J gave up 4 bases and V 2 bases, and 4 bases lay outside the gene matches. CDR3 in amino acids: CASSVRTGGFYGYTF. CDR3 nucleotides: TGTGCCAGCAGCGTTCGGACAGGGGGCTTCTATGGCTACACCTTC.